This T cell receptor (beta chain) was sequenced in a study of early T cells in non-severe SARS-CoV-2 infection. There are a few counts of this clonotype. Germline-derived CDR1 and CDR2 are SNHLY and FYNNEI. The length of the CDR3 is 12 residues. V shed 8 bases, J shed 5 bases, and the junction held 6 bases outside the gene matches. As part of library construction, unique molecular identifiers were attached to individual cDNA molecules. TCRdb re-called the 5' RACE reads with MiXCR, one entry per CDR3 protein. The sample records tens of thousands of distinct CDR3 sequences, over 15% being singletons. This rearrangement joins TRBV2 to TRBJ2-7; TRBD2 matches 7 bases. This receptor was taken from an adult who was a healthcare worker with PCR-confirmed SARS-CoV-2 infection or an uninfected control (not recorded which). The source material was whole blood, sampled at baseline. Here the CDR3 reads CASRGLVHEQYF. As DNA, the CDR3 is TGTGCCAGCCGCGGACTAGTCCACGAGCAGTACTTC.